A single sample is the source of the 32 T cell receptor beta chains below, sequenced in a study of T cells in Graves' hyperthyroidism and ophthalmopathy. There were TCR beta CDR3 regions amplified from RNA transcripts. HTBI primers were the set used in a first-round RT-PCR of the TCR CDR3. TCRdb analysed the multiplex PCR reads with MiXCR anew, one entry per CDR3 protein. Of 200,000 to 250,000 distinct CDR3 sequences listed, less than 20% are singletons. The source material was blood. The receptors were gathered from a woman aged 18-35 years with Graves' ophthalmopathy.

Many counts were recorded for this clonotype. The genes are TRBV5-1 and TRBJ1-4; D gene uncertain. Trimming removed 4 bases at V and 8 bases at J, with 12 bases between. Germline assignment: CDR1 SGHRS and CDR2 YFSETQ. This CDR3 contains 13 residues. This CDR3 reads CASSPFRGEKLFF. The CDR3 DNA reads TGCGCCAGCAGCCCCTTTCGTGGGGAAAAACTGTTTTTT.

This clonotype was counted ten times or more. This CDR3 reads CSARGVRDKTYEQYF. CDR3 nucleotides: TGCAGTGCTAGAGGGGTCCGGGACAAGACCTACGAGCAGTACTTC. J is TRBJ2-7 and V is TRBV20-1; perhaps TRBD1 as D (6 bases). CDR1 and CDR2 (germline): DFQATT, SNEGSKA (reference sequence). Trimming left V 1 base short and J 2 bases short, with 15 bases between. The CDR3 sequence is 15 residues long.

This clonotype was found many times. V usage is TRBV6-1 and J usage is TRBJ2-7, with TRBD1 as a possible D gene (5 bases). Germline V gene lookup returns CDR1 MNHNS and CDR2 SASEGT. V was clipped by 4 bases and J by 6 bases, with 10 bases between them. The CDR3 spans 12 residues. The CDR3 coding sequence is TGTGCCAGCAGTGCGTACCAGGGCGAGCAGTACTTC. This encodes CASSAYQGEQYF.

The chain employs TRBV6-1 and TRBJ1-1, with 11 positions matching TRBD1. Germline values: CDR1 MNHNS, CDR2 SASEGT. This CDR3 is built from 15 residues. Losses at the gene ends were 7 bases for V and 4 bases for J; bases not matched to a gene: 8. The CDR3 spells CASTQPGTGGTEAFF. CDR3 DNA sequence: TGTGCCAGCACTCAACCCGGGACAGGGGGCACTGAAGCTTTCTTT.

This clonotype came up many times. The V call is TRBV30, the J call TRBJ2-1, with D perhaps given as TRBD1 or TRBD2 (5 bases each). Per the germline V gene, CDR1 is GTSNPN and CDR2 is SVGIG (reference sequence). Trimming took off 0 bases at V and 5 bases at J, with 17 bases between the two ends. The CDR3 runs 16 residues. CDR3 loop: CAWSVRRGGRDNEQFF. As DNA, the CDR3 is TGTGCCTGGAGTGTACGTCGGGGCGGGCGGGACAATGAGCAGTTCTTC.

Many counts were recorded for this clonotype. V gene TRBV7-9 combines with J gene TRBJ1-6, with D possibly being TRBD1 (5 bases). Germline lookup yields CDR1 SEHNR and CDR2 FQNEAQ (reference sequence). This CDR3 is 14 amino acids long. The V end lost 6 bases, the J end lost 8 bases, and 14 bases lay between the germline ends. CDR3 in DNA: TGTGCCAGCAGTATCGGGGCTAGTGATTCACCCCTCCACTTT. Protein product: CASSIGASDSPLHF.

V and J are TRBV4-2 and TRBJ2-1; TRBD2 agrees at 14 bases. The CDR3 is made up of 17 amino acids. V shed 3 bases, J shed 4 bases, and the junction held 5 bases outside the gene matches. Germline CDR1 is LGHNA and CDR2 is YNFKEQ. The CDR3 protein is CASSQATSGGAYNEQFF. Here the CDR3 DNA reads TGTGCCAGCAGCCAGGCGACTAGCGGGGGGGCTTACAATGAGCAGTTCTTC.

This clonotype was counted ten times or more. The CDR3 here is CAISEASPNEQFF. The CDR3 DNA reads as TGTGCCATCAGTGAGGCTAGCCCCAATGAGCAGTTCTTC. The V gene is TRBV10-3, the J gene TRBJ2-1, with D perhaps TRBD2 (5 bases). The ends were cut back, 2 bases at V and 6 bases at J, with 8 bases in the middle. Germline V gene sequence: CDR1 ENHRY, CDR2 SYGVKD. The CDR3 has 13 residues.

This clonotype occurred many times. The chain employs TRBV20-1 and TRBJ1-1; no definite D call. The CDR3 length is 13 residues. V lost 0 bases, J lost 8 bases, and 13 bases lay in between. In germline, CDR1 is DFQATT, CDR2 SNEGSKA (reference sequence). CDR3 protein: CSARDPRKAEAFF. Here the CDR3 DNA reads TGCAGTGCTAGAGATCCCCGTAAGGCCGAAGCTTTCTTT.

The chain is built from TRBV7-9 and TRBJ1-2, with a possible D match to TRBD1 (5 bases). V was trimmed by 4 bases and J by 5 bases, leaving 14 bases between them. Germline assignment: CDR1 SEHNR and CDR2 FQNEAQ (reference sequence). This CDR3 has 14 residues. CDR3: CASSSEAGLYGYTF. CDR3 nucleotides: TGTGCCAGCAGCTCTGAGGCGGGGCTTTATGGCTACACCTTC.

This clonotype was detected many times. The V call is TRBV20-1, the J call TRBJ2-3; weak D call: TRBD2 (5 bases). CDR1 is DFQATT and CDR2 is SNEGSKA in the germline V gene (reference sequence). Trimming took off 2 bases at V and 0 bases at J, with 9 bases between the two ends. The CDR3 consists of 14 residues. The CDR3 is CSARPRTSTDTQYF. CDR3 in DNA: TGCAGTGCTAGACCACGGACTAGCACAGATACGCAGTATTTT.

This clonotype was counted a few times. The V gene is TRBV29-1, the J gene TRBJ2-1; 13 bases line up with TRBD2. V was pared by 6 bases and J by 7 bases, with 24 bases of the junction left unmatched. The CDR3 totals 20 residues. The germline gives CDR1 SQVTM, CDR2 ANQGSEA. CDR3 amino acids: CSVSYPGTSGTPRGVNEQFF. The CDR3 nucleotides read TGCAGCGTCTCCTACCCCGGGACTAGCGGGACCCCTCGGGGTGTTAATGAGCAGTTCTTC.

This clonotype was counted between two and nine times. Here the CDR3 reads CASSLSAGASSGNTIYF. The CDR3 DNA follows: TGTGCCAGCAGTTTATCGGCAGGCGCTTCCTCTGGAAACACCATATATTTT. This chain uses TRBV27 with TRBJ1-3; D call uncertain. The CDR3 spans 17 residues. Trimming left V 0 bases short and J 0 bases short, with 12 bases between. The germline V gene has CDR1 MNHEY and CDR2 SMNVEV (reference sequence).

Ten or more counts support this clonotype. This chain uses TRBV13 with TRBJ2-1, with D perhaps matching TRBD2 (5 bases). Looked up from germline, CDR1 is PRHDT and CDR2 is FYEKMQ (reference sequence). This CDR3 contains 15 residues. V was clipped by 0 bases and J by 0 bases, with 6 bases between them. CDR3 in amino acids: CASSLGLVSYNEQFF. The CDR3 bases are TGTGCCAGCAGCTTAGGACTAGTCTCCTACAATGAGCAGTTCTTC.

This clonotype showed up just a few times. This chain uses TRBV6-5 with TRBJ2-7, with 10 bases lining up with TRBD2. J gave up 1 base and V 2 bases, and 5 bases lay outside the gene matches. Germline loops: CDR1 MNHEY, CDR2 SVGAGI. CDR3 size: 16 residues. Written as DNA, the CDR3 is TGTGCCAGCAGTTACGGAGCGGGAGGGCCTTCCTACGAGCAGTACTTC. Protein: CASSYGAGGPSYEQYF.

CDR3 in DNA: TGTGCCAGCAGCTACCAAACGATAGATACGCAGTATTTT. Translated, it gives CASSYQTIDTQYF. The V and J genes are TRBV2 and TRBJ2-3; the D is unclear. V lost 6 bases and J lost 5, with 12 bases in between. Germline CDR1 reads SNHLY; CDR2 reads FYNNEI. The CDR3 extends over 13 amino acids.

This clonotype has a count of ten or more. The V call is TRBV18, the J call TRBJ2-1; maybe TRBD2 (6 bases). V lost 4 bases to trimming and J lost 1 base, with 11 bases between them. Germline V gene lookup returns CDR1 KGHSH and CDR2 LQKENI. The CDR3 runs to 15 residues. The DNA for the CDR3 is TGTGCCAGCTCACGCGACGGGGGATCCTACAATGAGCAGTTCTTC. It encodes CASSRDGGSYNEQFF.

This clonotype was counted between two and nine times. The chain links TRBV9 to TRBJ2-3; D is undetermined. Germline V CDR1 and CDR2: SGDLS, YYNGEE. CDR3 length: 16 residues. Trimming shortened V by 0 bases and J by 3 bases, and 14 bases separated the two germline ends. The CDR3 sequence: CASSVAGGLGTDTQYF. CDR3 nucleotide sequence: TGTGCCAGCAGCGTAGCTGGCGGTTTAGGTACAGATACGCAGTATTTT.

Details on this clonotype: A much more abundant neighbour one base away suggests this may be a read error. This likely comes from a read error, as the CDR3 has no conserved phenylalanine or tryptophan at its end. This chain joins TRBV12-3 or TRBV12-4 and TRBJ1-3; D possibly corresponds to TRBD1 (6 bases). V dropped 7 bases and J dropped 2 bases, with 12 bases sitting between them. The CDR3 spans 14 residues. The CDR3 DNA follows: TGTGCCAGCAAGCAGGGGTGGGCTGGAAACACCATATATCTT. As protein: CASKQGWAGNTIYL.

This clonotype was observed a few times. This may be a read error: a much more frequent sequence differs by one nucleotide. The rearrangement uses TRBV6-1 and TRBJ2-3; D may be TRBD1 or TRBD2 (5 bases each). V was clipped by 3 bases and J by 2 bases, with 12 bases between them. Germline CDR1 is MNHNS and CDR2 is SASEGT. CDR3 length: 15 amino acids. The CDR3 region has the DNA TGTGCCAGCAGTGAGGTGGGACCTTCCACAGATACGCAGTATTTT. Amino acids: CASSEVGPSTDTQYF.

Remarks on this clonotype: It may be a read error: a sequence one base away is much more abundant. The V gene is TRBV30, the J gene TRBJ1-5; D uncertain. V lost 0 bases and J lost 7, with 19 bases in between. CDR1 and CDR2 from the germline V gene are GTSNPN and SVGIG (reference sequence). The length of the CDR3 is 16 residues. This CDR3 reads CAWSVRGIGIAQPQHF. CDR3 nucleotides: TGTGCCTGGAGTGTACGAGGGATAGGGATAGCACAGCCCCAGCATTTT.

This clonotype was observed many times. The chain has TRBV5-1 and TRBJ2-2; a possible D gene is TRBD2 (6 bases). The germline gives CDR1 SGHRS, CDR2 YFSETQ. V dropped 1 base and J dropped 0 bases, with 16 bases sitting between them. The CDR3 contains 18 residues. The CDR3 here is CASSLQWKTSSNTGELFF. For the CDR3, the DNA is TGCGCCAGCAGCTTGCAGTGGAAGACTAGTTCGAACACCGGGGAGCTGTTTTTT.

This clonotype has at least ten counts. The J gene is TRBJ2-5, the V gene TRBV6-1, with a possible D match to TRBD1 (5 bases). Trimming left V 6 bases short and J 3 bases short, with 17 bases between. CDR1 and CDR2 (germline): MNHNS, SASEGT. This CDR3 has 15 residues. The CDR3 bases are TGTGCCAGCAGATTGACAGTCTATAAGAAAGAGACCCAGTACTTC. It yields the protein CASRLTVYKKETQYF.

This sequence joins TRBV20-1 and TRBJ1-5, with D possibly TRBD1 on 5 matching bases. V lost 4 bases and J lost 3, with 28 bases in between. Germline V gene data show CDR1 as DFQATT and CDR2 as SNEGSKA (reference sequence). The CDR3 spans 19 residues. This chain's CDR3 is CSAIPTRRRGFSVNQPQHF. DNA of the CDR3: TGCAGTGCTATACCTACCCGTCGTCGGGGGTTTTCCGTCAATCAGCCCCAGCATTTT.

This clonotype was counted many times. CDR3 sequence: CASSEGDGTDTQYF. The CDR3 DNA reads TGTGCCAGCAGCGAGGGAGACGGCACAGATACGCAGTATTTT. The V and J genes are TRBV7-9 and TRBJ2-3; tentative D call: TRBD2 (5 bases). Germline-derived CDR1 and CDR2 are SEHNR and FQNEAQ (reference sequence). The CDR3 covers 14 residues. Trimming took off 5 bases at V and 1 base at J, with 10 bases between the two ends.

This clonotype was observed a handful of times. It may be a read error: a sequence one base away is much more abundant. The gene calls are TRBV6-1 and TRBJ2-7; 8 nucleotides align to TRBD1. Trimming took 8 bases from V and 5 from J; bases not matched to a gene: 5. CDR3 length: 12 amino acids. CDR1 is MNHNS, CDR2 SASEGT, per germline. The CDR3 reads CASGPDRDEQYF. In DNA, the CDR3 is TGTGCCAGCGGTCCGGACAGGGACGAGCAGTACTTC.

The table lists this clonotype with many counts. The chain carries TRBV4-2 and TRBJ2-7; 10 bases are shared with TRBD1. Looked up from germline, CDR1 is LGHNA and CDR2 is YNFKEQ. The CDR3 sequence is 15 residues long. V shed 2 bases, J shed 1 base, and the junction held 2 bases outside the gene matches. The CDR3 here is CASSQWDRGSYEQYF. For the CDR3, the DNA is TGTGCCAGCAGCCAATGGGACAGGGGTTCCTACGAGCAGTACTTC.

Turning to this clonotype: A much larger clone lies one base from this, so it may be a read error. The chain couples TRBV28 to TRBJ2-5; D gene unclear. CDR3 length: 16 residues. From germline, CDR1 is MDHEN and CDR2 SYDVKM. The V and J ends lost 4 bases and 3 bases respectively, with 18 bases between them. CDR3 nucleotide sequence: TGTGCCAGCAGTTCAAAGATCCGTAGTTTGAAAGAGACCCAGTACTTC. Residues: CASSSKIRSLKETQYF.

CDR3 sequence reads: CASSTGTGGETEAFF. CDR3 bases: TGTGCCAGCAGCACCGGGACGGGAGGGGAAACTGAAGCTTTCTTT. V is TRBV12-3 or TRBV12-4 and J is TRBJ1-1; possibly TRBD1 for D (5 bases). The germline V and J ends were trimmed by 6 bases and 5 bases, with 19 bases remaining between them. This CDR3 region has 15 residues.

This clonotype was counted ten times or more. This chain joins TRBV20-1 and TRBJ2-1; D is tentatively TRBD1 or TRBD2 (5 bases each). V was cut by 3 bases and J by 5 bases, with 11 bases left in between. There are 13 residues in the CDR3. Germline values: CDR1 DFQATT, CDR2 SNEGSKA (reference sequence). CDR3 sequence reads: CSASGTSNNEQFF. CDR3 sequence (DNA): TGCAGTGCTAGCGGGACGTCAAACAATGAGCAGTTCTTC.

This clonotype was counted ten times or more. The chain couples TRBV6-1 to TRBJ2-3; TRBD1 is a possible D gene (6 bases). Germline V gene sequence: CDR1 MNHNS, CDR2 SASEGT. The CDR3 is 16 amino acids. The germline V and J ends were trimmed by 5 bases and 1 base, with 16 bases remaining between them. CDR3 nucleotide sequence: TGTGCCAGCAGTTCTACAGGGAGCGGAGGCACAGATACGCAGTATTTT. Translation gives CASSSTGSGGTDTQYF.

This clonotype was recorded at least ten times. The chain joins TRBV27 to TRBJ2-5; possible D gene TRBD1, 5 bases. V was trimmed by 2 bases and J by 0 bases, leaving 10 bases between them. Germline assignment: CDR1 MNHEY and CDR2 SMNVEV (reference sequence). The CDR3 runs 15 residues. The CDR3 loop is CASSLGAAYQETQYF. CDR3 coding DNA: TGTGCCAGCAGTTTAGGGGCAGCGTACCAAGAGACCCAGTACTTC.